This record concerns one T cell receptor (beta chain) sequence. This specimen belongs to a study of blood T cell repertoires in COVID-19. Study information: Samples of COVID-19 (acute and convalescent) were obtained from the United States, Italy and Spain. T cells, B-cell-depleted T cells, or PBMCs supplied cDNA or gDNA.

The authors' processing: Amplification of reference gene primers provided the estimated nucleated cell counts. Data came from immunoSEQ multiplex PCR; TCRdb stores just in-frame clones and leaves some out. The D gene and trimming were derived from the DNA, and the V and J assignments and clone size from that table. The sample shows fewer than 75,000 clones, around nine tenths of them seen only once. V dropped 2 bases and J dropped 4 bases, with 8 bases sitting between them. CDR1 SNHLY and CDR2 FYNNEI come from the germline V gene. The CDR3 is 13 residues long. The sequence came from a man between 65 and 85 years old with acute or convalescent COVID-19. The specimen sequenced was peripheral blood. The chain joins TRBV2 to TRBJ1-2; D uncertain. The CDR3 coding sequence is TGTGCCAGCAGTGAAAGAACAAGCTATGGCTACACCTTC. Translating it yields CASSERTSYGYTF.